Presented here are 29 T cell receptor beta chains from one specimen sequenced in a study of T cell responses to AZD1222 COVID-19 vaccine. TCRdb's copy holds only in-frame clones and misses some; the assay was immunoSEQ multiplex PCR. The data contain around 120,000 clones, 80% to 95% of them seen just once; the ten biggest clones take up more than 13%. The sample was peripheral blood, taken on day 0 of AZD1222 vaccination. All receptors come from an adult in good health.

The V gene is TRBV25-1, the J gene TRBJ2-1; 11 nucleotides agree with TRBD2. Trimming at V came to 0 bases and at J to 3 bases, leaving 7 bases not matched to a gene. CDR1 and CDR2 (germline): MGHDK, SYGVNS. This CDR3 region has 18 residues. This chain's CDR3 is CASSEYGASGGLYNEQFF. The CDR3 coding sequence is TGTGCCAGCAGTGAATATGGCGCTAGCGGGGGGCTCTACAATGAGCAGTTCTTC.

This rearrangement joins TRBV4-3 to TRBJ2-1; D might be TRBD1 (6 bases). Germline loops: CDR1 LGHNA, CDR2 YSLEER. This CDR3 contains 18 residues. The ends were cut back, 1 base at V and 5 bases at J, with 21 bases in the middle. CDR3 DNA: TGCGCCAGCAGCCAAGCCGTACCGGGGCAGGGGTTGAACAATGAGCAGTTCTTC. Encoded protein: CASSQAVPGQGLNNEQFF.

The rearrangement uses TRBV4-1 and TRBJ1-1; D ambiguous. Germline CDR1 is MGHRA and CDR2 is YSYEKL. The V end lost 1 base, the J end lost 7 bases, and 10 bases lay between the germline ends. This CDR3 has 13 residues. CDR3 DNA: TGCGCCAGCAGCCAAGTTGGGCAAATTGAAGCTTTCTTT. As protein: CASSQVGQIEAFF.

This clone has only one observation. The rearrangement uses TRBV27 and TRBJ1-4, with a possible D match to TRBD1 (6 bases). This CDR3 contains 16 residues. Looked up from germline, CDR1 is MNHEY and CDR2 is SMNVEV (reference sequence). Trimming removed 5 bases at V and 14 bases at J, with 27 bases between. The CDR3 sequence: CASSPHGGLLAVMLFF. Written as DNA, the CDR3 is TGTGCCAGCAGTCCCCATGGGGGGCTTCTAGCAGTAATGCTGTTTTTT.

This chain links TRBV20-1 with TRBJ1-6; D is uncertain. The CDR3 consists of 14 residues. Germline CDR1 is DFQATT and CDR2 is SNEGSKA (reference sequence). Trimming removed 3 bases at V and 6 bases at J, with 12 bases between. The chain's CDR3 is CSASLAGPNSPLHF. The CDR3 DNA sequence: TGCAGTGCTAGTCTCGCAGGCCCTAATTCACCCCTCCACTTT.

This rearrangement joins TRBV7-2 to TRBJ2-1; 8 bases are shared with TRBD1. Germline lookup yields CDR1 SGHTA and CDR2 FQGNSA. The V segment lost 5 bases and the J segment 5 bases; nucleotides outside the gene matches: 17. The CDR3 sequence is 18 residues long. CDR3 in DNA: TGTGCCAGCAGCCTAATTATGGGCAGGGGGCTTTTGGACAATGAGCAGTTCTTC. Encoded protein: CASSLIMGRGLLDNEQFF.

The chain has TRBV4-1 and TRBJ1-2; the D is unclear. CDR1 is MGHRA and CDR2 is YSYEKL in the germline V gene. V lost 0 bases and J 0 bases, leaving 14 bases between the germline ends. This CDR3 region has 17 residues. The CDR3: CASSQEASELANYGYTF. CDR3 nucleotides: TGCGCCAGCAGCCAAGAGGCCTCGGAGTTAGCTAACTATGGCTACACCTTC.

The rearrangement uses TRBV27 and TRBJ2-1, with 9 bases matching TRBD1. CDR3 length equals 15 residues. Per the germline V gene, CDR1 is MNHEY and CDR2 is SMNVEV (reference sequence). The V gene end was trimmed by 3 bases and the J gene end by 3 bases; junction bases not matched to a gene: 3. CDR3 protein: CASSFGTGRYNEQFF. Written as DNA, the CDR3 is TGTGCCAGCAGTTTTGGGACAGGGCGCTACAATGAGCAGTTCTTC.

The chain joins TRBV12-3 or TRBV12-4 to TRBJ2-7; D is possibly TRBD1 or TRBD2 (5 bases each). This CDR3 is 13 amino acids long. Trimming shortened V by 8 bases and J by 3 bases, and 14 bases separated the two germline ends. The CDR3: CASAWGIRYEQYF. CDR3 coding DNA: TGTGCCAGCGCTTGGGGGATCCGCTACGAGCAGTACTTC.

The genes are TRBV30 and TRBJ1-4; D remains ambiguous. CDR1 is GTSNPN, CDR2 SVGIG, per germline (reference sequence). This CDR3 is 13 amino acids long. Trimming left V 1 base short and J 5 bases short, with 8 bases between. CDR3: CAWSGRENEKLFF. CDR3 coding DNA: TGTGCCTGGAGTGGCAGAGAGAATGAAAAACTGTTTTTT.

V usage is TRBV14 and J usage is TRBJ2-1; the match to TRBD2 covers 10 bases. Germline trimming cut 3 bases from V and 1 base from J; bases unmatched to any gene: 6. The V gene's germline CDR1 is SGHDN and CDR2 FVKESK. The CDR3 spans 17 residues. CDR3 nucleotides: TGTGCCAGCAGCCACCGTCTAGCGGGAGTTTCCTACAATGAGCAGTTCTTC. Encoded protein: CASSHRLAGVSYNEQFF.

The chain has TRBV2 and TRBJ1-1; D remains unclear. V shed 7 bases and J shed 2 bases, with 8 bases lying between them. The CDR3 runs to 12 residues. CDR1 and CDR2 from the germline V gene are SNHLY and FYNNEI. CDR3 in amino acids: CASIRENTEAFF. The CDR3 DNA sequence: TGTGCCAGCATCCGGGAAAACACTGAAGCTTTCTTT.

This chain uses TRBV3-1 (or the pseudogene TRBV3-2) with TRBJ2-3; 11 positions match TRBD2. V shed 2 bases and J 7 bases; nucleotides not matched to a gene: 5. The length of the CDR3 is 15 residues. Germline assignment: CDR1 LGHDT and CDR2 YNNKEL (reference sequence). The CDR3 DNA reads TGTGCCAGCAGCCAACTAGCGGGGGGTGTAAATACGCAGTATTTT. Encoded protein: CASSQLAGGVNTQYF.

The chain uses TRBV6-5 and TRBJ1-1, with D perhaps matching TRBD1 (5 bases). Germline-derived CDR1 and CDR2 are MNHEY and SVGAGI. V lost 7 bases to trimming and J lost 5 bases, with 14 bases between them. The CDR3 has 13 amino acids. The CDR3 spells CASNKGWGTEAFF. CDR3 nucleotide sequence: TGTGCCAGCAATAAGGGGTGGGGAACTGAAGCTTTCTTT.

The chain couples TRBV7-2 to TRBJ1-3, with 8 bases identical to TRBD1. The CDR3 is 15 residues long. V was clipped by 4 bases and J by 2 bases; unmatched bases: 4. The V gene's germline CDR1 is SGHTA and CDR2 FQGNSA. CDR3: CASSSQGAPGNTIYF. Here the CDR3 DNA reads TGTGCCAGCAGCTCCCAGGGGGCTCCTGGAAACACCATATATTTT.

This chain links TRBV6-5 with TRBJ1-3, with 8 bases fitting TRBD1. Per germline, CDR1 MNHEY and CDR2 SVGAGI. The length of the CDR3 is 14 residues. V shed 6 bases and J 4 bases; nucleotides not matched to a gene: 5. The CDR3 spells CASSWTGFGNTIYF. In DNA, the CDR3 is TGTGCCAGCAGCTGGACAGGGTTCGGAAACACCATATATTTT.

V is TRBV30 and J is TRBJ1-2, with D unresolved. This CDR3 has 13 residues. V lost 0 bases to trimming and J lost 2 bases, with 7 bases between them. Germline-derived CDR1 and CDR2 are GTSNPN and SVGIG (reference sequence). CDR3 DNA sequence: TGTGCCTGGAGTGTGGGTCCAAACTATGGCTACACCTTC. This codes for CAWSVGPNYGYTF.

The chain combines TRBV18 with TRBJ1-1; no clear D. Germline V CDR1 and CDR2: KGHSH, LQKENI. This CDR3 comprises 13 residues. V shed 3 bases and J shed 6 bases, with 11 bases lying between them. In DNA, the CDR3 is TGTGCCAGCTCACCTGAATCTCGCCCTGAAGCTTTCTTT. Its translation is CASSPESRPEAFF. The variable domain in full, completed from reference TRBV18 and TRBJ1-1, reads NAGVMQNPRHLVRRRGQEARLRCSPMKGHSHVYWYRQLPEEGLKFMVYLQKENIIDESGMPKERFSAEFPKEGPSILRIQQVVRGDSAAYFCASSPESRPEAFFGQGTRLTVV.

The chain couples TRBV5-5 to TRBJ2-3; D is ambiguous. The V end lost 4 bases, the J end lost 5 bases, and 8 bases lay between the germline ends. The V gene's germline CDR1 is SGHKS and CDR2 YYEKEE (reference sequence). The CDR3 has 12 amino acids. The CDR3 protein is CASSLVQDTQYF. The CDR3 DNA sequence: TGTGCCAGCAGCCTCGTTCAAGATACGCAGTATTTT.

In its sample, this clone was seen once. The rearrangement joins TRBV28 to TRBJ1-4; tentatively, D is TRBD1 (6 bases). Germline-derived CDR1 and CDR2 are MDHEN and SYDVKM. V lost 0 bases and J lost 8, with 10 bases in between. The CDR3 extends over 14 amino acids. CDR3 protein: CASSLWQGREKLFF. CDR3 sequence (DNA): TGTGCCAGCAGTTTATGGCAGGGGCGGGAAAAACTGTTTTTT.

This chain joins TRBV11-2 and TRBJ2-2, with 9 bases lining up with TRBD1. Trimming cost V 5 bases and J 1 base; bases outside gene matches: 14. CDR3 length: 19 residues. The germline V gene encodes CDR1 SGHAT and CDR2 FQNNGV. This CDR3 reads CASSKRDRAAYMNTGELFF. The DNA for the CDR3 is TGTGCCAGCAGCAAGCGGGACAGGGCTGCTTACATGAACACCGGGGAGCTGTTTTTT.

In nucleotides, the CDR3 is TGCGCCAGCAGCCGAGACAGTGAAGCTTTCTTT. Residues: CASSRDSEAFF. J is TRBJ1-1 and V is TRBV5-1; a weak D match, TRBD1 (5 bases). Trimming removed 4 bases at V and 7 bases at J, with 8 bases between. Germline lookup yields CDR1 SGHRS and CDR2 YFSETQ. The CDR3 totals 11 residues.

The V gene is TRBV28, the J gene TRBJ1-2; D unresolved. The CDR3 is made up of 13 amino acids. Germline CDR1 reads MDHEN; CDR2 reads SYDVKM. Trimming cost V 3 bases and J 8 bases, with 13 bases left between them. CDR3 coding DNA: TGTGCCAGCAGTTTGCCCGGGGAGGAAGGCTACACCTTC. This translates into CASSLPGEEGYTF.

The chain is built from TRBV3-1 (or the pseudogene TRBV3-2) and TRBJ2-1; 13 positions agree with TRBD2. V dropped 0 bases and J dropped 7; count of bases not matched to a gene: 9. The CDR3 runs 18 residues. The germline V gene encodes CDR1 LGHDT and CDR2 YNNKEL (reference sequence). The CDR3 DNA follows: TGTGCCAGCAGCCAAGATGCAGAGGGACTAGCGGGATTGAATGAGCAGTTCTTC. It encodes CASSQDAEGLAGLNEQFF.

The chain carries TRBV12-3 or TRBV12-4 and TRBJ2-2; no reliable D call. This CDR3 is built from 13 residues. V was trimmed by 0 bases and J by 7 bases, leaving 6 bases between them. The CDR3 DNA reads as TGTGCCAGCAGTTTAGCTGGGAACGGGGAGCTGTTTTTT. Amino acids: CASSLAGNGELFF.

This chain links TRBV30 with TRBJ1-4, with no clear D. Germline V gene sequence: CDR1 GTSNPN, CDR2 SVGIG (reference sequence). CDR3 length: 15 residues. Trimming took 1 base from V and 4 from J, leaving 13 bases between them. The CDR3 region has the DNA TGTGCCTGGAGTGATAGGGCAGATCATAATGAAAAACTGTTTTTT. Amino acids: CAWSDRADHNEKLFF. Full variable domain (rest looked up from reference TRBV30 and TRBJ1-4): SQTIHQWPATLVQPVGSPLSLECTVEGTSNPNLYWYRQAAGRGLQLLFYSVGIGQISSEVPQNLSASRPQDRQFILSSKKLLLSDSGFYLCAWSDRADHNEKLFFGSGTQLSVL.

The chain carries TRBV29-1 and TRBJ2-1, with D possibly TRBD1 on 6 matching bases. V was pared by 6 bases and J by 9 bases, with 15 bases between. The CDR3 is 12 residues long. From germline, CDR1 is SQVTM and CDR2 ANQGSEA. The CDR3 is CSVPDSKLEQFF. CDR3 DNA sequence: TGCAGCGTCCCGGACAGCAAGCTTGAGCAGTTCTTC.

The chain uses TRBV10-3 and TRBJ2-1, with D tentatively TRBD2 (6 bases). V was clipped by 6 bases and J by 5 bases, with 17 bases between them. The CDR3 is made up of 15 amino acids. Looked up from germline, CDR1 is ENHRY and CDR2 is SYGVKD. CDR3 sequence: CAIRAGGGPNNEQFF. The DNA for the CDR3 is TGTGCCATCAGAGCGGGTGGCGGACCGAACAATGAGCAGTTCTTC.

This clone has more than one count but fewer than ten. Here the CDR3 reads CASSYAEGLGNTIYF. CDR3 coding DNA: TGTGCCAGCAGTTATGCCGAGGGTCTTGGAAACACCATATATTTT. The rearrangement joins TRBV6-2 or TRBV6-3 to TRBJ1-3; D is uncertain. V was shortened by 3 bases and J by 3 bases, with 12 bases between the two germline ends. The germline CDR1 and CDR2 sequences are MNHEY and SVGEGT. CDR3 length: 15 amino acids.